This T cell receptor beta chain was retrieved from a study of neurological immune-mediated disorders. Study-wide results and limits: Across subjects, expanded clones had no CDR3 amino acid sequences in common, pointing to private repertoires in all groups. It was HTLV-1-associated myelopathy that showed the most TCR clonal expansion, while multiple sclerosis showed the least, falling below healthy controls.

This CDR3 contains 15 residues. V was trimmed by 3 bases and J by 5 bases, leaving 14 bases between them. The unsorted libraries were generated from a total of 2 million PBMCs, which had been stored in RNAlater at -80 C. In its sample, this clonotype was seen many times. Its matching antigen is unknown. 5'RACE employing 10-nucleotide random UMIs yielded the cDNA. TCRdb analysed the 5' RACE reads with MiXCR anew, one entry per CDR3 protein. The table records approximately 82,000 distinct CDR3 sequences, approximately 2.4% of them present only once. The sequence was collected from a woman aged 30 to 39 with multiple sclerosis. The sequenced sample was PBMCs. The chain uses TRBV12-3 or TRBV12-4 and TRBJ1-5; possibly TRBD1 for D (5 bases). The CDR3, as DNA: TGTGCCAGCAGTTTCCAGGGAAACGATCATCAGCCCCAGCATTTT. Protein product: CASSFQGNDHQPQHF.